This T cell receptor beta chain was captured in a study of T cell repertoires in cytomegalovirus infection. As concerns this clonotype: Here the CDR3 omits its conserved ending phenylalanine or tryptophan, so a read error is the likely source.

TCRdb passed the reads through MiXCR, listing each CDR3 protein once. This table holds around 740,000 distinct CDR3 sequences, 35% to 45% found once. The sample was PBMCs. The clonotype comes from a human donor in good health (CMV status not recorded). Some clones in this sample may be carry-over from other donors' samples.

This CDR3 reads CASSLTDGPYEQYC. As DNA, the CDR3 is TGTGCCAGCAGCTTAACGGACGGACCCTACGAGCAGTACTGC. The gene calls are TRBV7-6 and TRBJ2-7; D is ambiguous. Germline V gives CDR1 SGHVS, CDR2 FNYEAQ. This CDR3 is built from 14 residues. V was shortened by 2 bases and J by 2 bases, with 10 bases between the two germline ends.